A single sample is the source of the 12 T cell receptor beta chains below, sequenced in a study of CD8 T cells in Susac syndrome. Random hexamers primed reverse transcription of 0.5 to 1 ug RNA. One entry per CDR3 protein, called by TCRdb with MiXCR from the immunoSEQ multiplex PCR reads. The sample carries fewer than 150,000 distinct CDR3 sequences, around 94% recorded once. Sequencing was carried out using CD8+ T cells from PBMCs. These receptors were collected from a human donor in good health.

This clonotype is a singleton in its sample. The chain joins TRBV20-1 to TRBJ1-5; D not resolved. V was clipped by 4 bases and J by 0 bases, with 13 bases between them. Germline assignment: CDR1 DFQATT and CDR2 SNEGSKA (reference sequence). The CDR3 length is 15 residues. CDR3 DNA sequence: TGCAGTGCTAATAACGTTATAGATAGCAATCAGCCCCAGCATTTT. It specifies CSANNVIDSNQPQHF.

This chain joins TRBV28 and TRBJ2-1; TRBD2 agrees at 7 bases. Germline V gives CDR1 MDHEN, CDR2 SYDVKM. Trimming removed 8 bases from V and 6 bases from J; junction bases left unmatched: 13. The CDR3 runs 15 residues. This CDR3 is CASGSVLAEPNEQFF. The CDR3 nucleotides are TGTGCCAGCGGATCCGTTCTAGCGGAGCCCAATGAGCAGTTCTTC.

The J gene is TRBJ1-2, the V gene TRBV13; 11 bases fit TRBD1. The junction had 9 bases not matched to a gene; V was cut back by 5 bases and J by 4 bases. The CDR3 contains 16 residues. Germline V lookup: CDR1 PRHDT, CDR2 FYEKMQ (reference sequence). The CDR3 DNA sequence: TGTGCCAGCAGCCCCGGGACAGGGGGTGTTTTCTATGGCTACACCTTC. Residues: CASSPGTGGVFYGYTF.

The chain couples TRBV4-3 to TRBJ2-3, with TRBD2 matching 9 bases. Trimming took 0 bases from V and 4 from J; bases not matched to a gene: 8. The CDR3 totals 17 residues. Per the germline V gene, CDR1 is LGHNA and CDR2 is YSLEER. CDR3 bases: TGCGCCAGCAGCCAAGATCGGGCTAGCGGGATGGCAGATACGCAGTATTTT. This translates into CASSQDRASGMADTQYF.

The chain has TRBV20-1 and TRBJ2-3, with TRBD2 identical over 10 bases. The CDR3 contains 15 residues. The V gene's germline CDR1 is DFQATT and CDR2 SNEGSKA (reference sequence). J lost 1 base, V lost 5 bases, and 6 bases had no gene match. DNA of the CDR3: TGCAGTGCTCCGACCGGGACTAGCGGCACAGATACGCAGTATTTT. This codes for CSAPTGTSGTDTQYF.

The CDR3 DNA reads TGCGCCAGCAGCTCCTCTAGCGGGGGCCACTACGAGCAGTACTTC. Protein sequence: CASSSSSGGHYEQYF. This chain joins TRBV4-3 and TRBJ2-7; 10 bases are shared with TRBD2. Germline lookup yields CDR1 LGHNA and CDR2 YSLEER. CDR3 size: 15 residues. Unmatched junction bases numbered 7, after V lost 5 bases and J lost 3 bases.

V and J are TRBV10-3 and TRBJ2-7, with 8 positions matching TRBD2. V shed 3 bases, J shed 5 bases, and the junction held 9 bases outside the gene matches. Germline CDR1 ENHRY, CDR2 SYGVKD. The CDR3 length is 15 residues. The CDR3 region is CAISDPGLEKNEQYF. Here the CDR3 DNA reads TGTGCCATCAGTGATCCGGGACTAGAGAAGAACGAGCAGTACTTC.

The genes are TRBV28 and TRBJ1-5; D remains ambiguous. The germline V gene encodes CDR1 MDHEN and CDR2 SYDVKM. The CDR3 totals 14 residues. V was pared by 3 bases and J by 3 bases, with 9 bases between. CDR3 sequence: CASSFYSNNQPQHF. CDR3 nucleotides: TGTGCCAGCAGTTTCTACAGCAACAATCAGCCCCAGCATTTT.

The chain recombines TRBV20-1 with TRBJ2-6; the D call may be TRBD1 or TRBD2 (6 bases each). V lost 3 bases to trimming and J lost 0 bases, with 12 bases between them. This CDR3 spans 16 amino acids. Germline V lookup: CDR1 DFQATT, CDR2 SNEGSKA (reference sequence). This chain's CDR3 is CSASPGGGSGANVLTF. In nucleotides, the CDR3 is TGCAGTGCTAGCCCCGGAGGGGGCTCTGGGGCCAACGTCCTGACTTTC.

The genes are TRBV7-9 and TRBJ2-7, with D maybe TRBD1 (5 bases). Per germline, CDR1 SEHNR and CDR2 FQNEAQ (reference sequence). Trimming stripped 9 bases from V and 2 bases from J, with 11 bases between. CDR3 length: 12 amino acids. CDR3 in amino acids: CASSGRAYEQYF. In DNA, the CDR3 is TGTGCCAGTTCGGGCAGGGCCTACGAGCAGTACTTC.

CDR3 in amino acids: CASSQDGIDSYEQYF. CDR3 sequence (DNA): TGCGCCAGCAGCCAAGATGGGATAGACTCCTACGAGCAGTACTTC. This sequence joins TRBV4-1 and TRBJ2-7; no definite D call. Germline V gene data show CDR1 as MGHRA and CDR2 as YSYEKL. Trimming shortened V by 0 bases and J by 0 bases, and 9 bases separated the two germline ends. The CDR3 covers 15 residues.

Worth noting for this clonotype: A junction end diverges from the germline sequence, so it may reflect a read error. The V call is TRBV7-9, the J call TRBJ1-2; tentative D call: TRBD1 (5 bases). This CDR3 spans 13 amino acids. Germline values: CDR1 SEHNR, CDR2 FQNEAQ (reference sequence). The CDR3 DNA reads as TGTGCCAGCAGCTTGGGGCATGCTGATGGTTACACCTTC. Translating it yields CASSLGHADGYTF.